These 21 T cell receptor beta chains share one sample of origin, sequenced in a study of radiation and T cells in renal cell carcinoma (dated by TCRdb to the early 2020s). The method behind the library was the immunoSEQ multiplex PCR assay. TCRdb limited this immuneACCESS table to in-frame rearrangements with V and J called. A share of clones is missing; checked studies link under half to unresolved V genes, and the rest is unexplained. This sample comprises roughly 10,000 clones, about three fifths of them detected only once. The leading ten clones occupy nearly 10% of the sample. According to the study, the label for this sample's time point signals: tumor resected at nephrectomy. The treatment or condition label here, explained by the study, means: treatment-naive control, cytoreductive nephrectomy. The source material was tumor tissue, sampled from a patient whose treatment was nephrectomy without radiotherapy. The source of these receptors is a man aged 40-50 years with renal cell carcinoma.

This clone counts as medium-sized. The V gene is TRBV28, the J gene TRBJ2-7; 11 bases are a match to TRBD2. The CDR3 runs to 15 residues. CDR1 and CDR2 from the germline V gene are MDHEN and SYDVKM. V shed 1 base, J shed 5 bases, and the junction held 4 bases outside the gene matches. This CDR3 is CASSLSLGLADEQYF. In DNA form, the CDR3 reads TGTGCCAGCAGTTTATCCCTGGGACTAGCGGACGAGCAGTACTTC.

The CDR3 spells CASSGRDRVKLNEKLFF. CDR3 nucleotides: TGTGCCAGCAGTGGCCGGGACAGGGTCAAATTGAATGAAAAACTGTTTTTT. This chain connects TRBV25-1 to TRBJ1-4, with 9 nucleotides matching TRBD1. There are 17 residues in the CDR3. Losses at the gene ends were 4 bases for V and 5 bases for J; bases not matched to a gene: 11. Germline-derived CDR1 and CDR2 are MGHDK and SYGVNS.

Written as DNA, the CDR3 is TGTGCCAGCGGGACCTCAAGGGGAACGAGCACTGAAGCTTTCTTT. This sequence encodes CASGTSRGTSTEAFF. This chain links TRBV25-1 with TRBJ1-1; a weak D match, TRBD1 (5 bases). Trimming removed 8 bases at V and 4 bases at J, with 20 bases between. The CDR3 sequence is 15 residues long. Germline assignment: CDR1 MGHDK and CDR2 SYGVNS. The variable domain in full, completed from reference TRBV25-1 and TRBJ1-1, reads EADIYQTPRYLVIGTGKKITLECSQTMGHDKMYWYQQDPGMELHLIHYSYGVNSTEKGDLSSESTVSRIRTEHFPLTLESARPSHTSQYLCASGTSRGTSTEAFFGQGTRLTVV.

The genes are TRBV6-5 and TRBJ2-5; 14 bases align to TRBD2. The CDR3 consists of 15 residues. Germline CDR1 reads MNHEY; CDR2 reads SVGAGI. V was clipped by 8 bases and J by 0 bases; unmatched bases: 2. The CDR3 bases are TGTGCCAGCGGGACTAGCGGGAGTAACCAAGAGACCCAGTACTTC. As protein: CASGTSGSNQETQYF.

The chain is built from TRBV6-5 and TRBJ1-1; 8 bases line up with TRBD1. Germline values: CDR1 MNHEY, CDR2 SVGAGI. V dropped 4 bases and J dropped 11; count of bases not matched to a gene: 9. This CDR3 spans 13 amino acids. This chain's CDR3 is CASSSRTGFNAFF. The CDR3 coding sequence is TGTGCCAGCAGTTCCCGGACAGGGTTTAACGCTTTCTTT.

The rearrangement joins TRBV19 to TRBJ2-2; D is possibly TRBD1 (6 bases). The CDR3 extends over 13 amino acids. CDR1 LNHDA and CDR2 SQIVND come from the germline V gene (reference sequence). V was shortened by 4 bases and J by 5 bases, with 8 bases between the two germline ends. The CDR3 reads CASSRGTTGELFF. The CDR3, as DNA: TGTGCCAGTAGTAGAGGGACAACCGGGGAGCTGTTTTTT. Complete variable domain (other parts from reference TRBV19 and TRBJ2-2): DGGITQSPKYLFRKEGQNVTLSCEQNLNHDAMYWYRQDPGQGLRLIYYSQIVNDFQKGDIAEGYSVSREKKESFPLTVTSAQKNPTAFYLCASSRGTTGELFFGEGSRLTVL.

Judged by abundance, this clone is medium-sized (0.01 to 0.1%). The rearrangement links TRBV25-1 to TRBJ1-5; D possibly corresponds to TRBD1 (5 bases). Trimming took 0 bases from V and 4 from J, leaving 7 bases between them. The CDR3 runs 14 residues. Germline V gene sequence: CDR1 MGHDK, CDR2 SYGVNS. CDR3 sequence (DNA): TGTGCCAGCAGTGAATACGGGGGGAATCAGCCCCAGCATTTT. This translates into CASSEYGGNQPQHF.

The gene calls are TRBV5-6 and TRBJ1-2; 7 nucleotides line up with TRBD1. Germline trimming cut 4 bases from V and 0 bases from J; bases unmatched to any gene: 9. The CDR3 contains 16 residues. The germline CDR1 and CDR2 sequences are SGHDT and YYEEEE. The DNA for the CDR3 is TGTGCCAGCAGCCCAGGACAGGCCAATCCTAACTATGGCTACACCTTC. As protein: CASSPGQANPNYGYTF.

This chain uses TRBV27 with TRBJ1-2; the D is unclear. Germline values: CDR1 MNHEY, CDR2 SMNVEV (reference sequence). This CDR3 has 16 amino acids. V lost 2 bases and J 6 bases, leaving 19 bases between the germline ends. The CDR3 loop reads CASSLRSRERSDGYTF. The CDR3, as DNA: TGTGCCAGCAGTTTAAGGTCGAGGGAACGGTCGGATGGCTACACCTTC.

This chain links TRBV2 with TRBJ2-3; 7 nucleotides line up with TRBD1. Germline values: CDR1 SNHLY, CDR2 FYNNEI. V was clipped by 0 bases and J by 15 bases; unmatched bases: 9. CDR3 length equals 13 residues. CDR3 loop: CASSEAQGGACYF. CDR3 DNA: TGTGCCAGCAGTGAAGCGCAAGGGGGCGCCTGCTATTTT.

This clone was picked up a small number of times. The chain links TRBV25-1 to TRBJ1-2; TRBD1 matches 8 bases. The CDR3 is 12 amino acids. Germline-derived CDR1 and CDR2 are MGHDK and SYGVNS. V trimming: 6 bases; J trimming: 9 bases; junction bases outside the gene matches: 6. This CDR3 is CASSGQGVRYTF. CDR3 nucleotides: TGTGCCAGCAGCGGACAGGGAGTACGCTACACCTTC.

This clone came up once. The chain is built from TRBV2 and TRBJ2-3; 7 nucleotides match TRBD1. Germline V gives CDR1 SNHLY, CDR2 FYNNEI. The CDR3 has 12 residues. Unmatched junction bases numbered 0, after V lost 6 bases and J lost 3 bases. Written as DNA, the CDR3 is TGTGCCAGCAGGACAGGGACAGATACGCAGTATTTT. Residues: CASRTGTDTQYF. The full variable domain, rest sourced from reference TRBV2 and TRBJ2-3, is EPEVTQTPSHQVTQMGQEVILRCVPISNHLYFYWYRQILGQKVEFLVSFYNNEISEKSEIFDDQFSVERPDGSNFTLKIRSTKLEDSAMYFCASRTGTDTQYFGPGTRLTVL.

By share, this clone counts as medium-sized (0.01 to 0.1%). This chain links TRBV7-9 with TRBJ1-2; D gene ambiguous. Deletions cut 4 bases from V and 0 bases from J, with 6 bases between. CDR1 is SEHNR and CDR2 is FQNEAQ in the germline V gene (reference sequence). The CDR3 runs 13 residues. The CDR3 DNA is TGTGCCAGCAGCTCCCTAACTAACTATGGCTACACCTTC. Encoded protein: CASSSLTNYGYTF.

The CDR3 reads CASGDRYSNQPQHF. For the CDR3, the DNA is TGTGCCAGTGGGGACAGATATAGCAATCAGCCCCAGCATTTT. V is TRBV6-1 and J is TRBJ1-5; TRBD1 agrees at 7 bases. The CDR3 runs to 14 residues. V lost 9 bases, J lost 0 bases, and 5 bases stayed unmatched. The V gene's germline CDR1 is MNHNS and CDR2 SASEGT.

V usage is TRBV6-1 and J usage is TRBJ2-5; TRBD1 is a possible D gene (6 bases). CDR1 MNHNS and CDR2 SASEGT come from the germline V gene. Trimming shortened V by 7 bases and J by 4 bases, and 19 bases separated the two germline ends. The CDR3 runs to 15 residues. Here the CDR3 DNA reads TGTGCCAGCACCCAAAACAGGGATTCAGCAGAGACCCAGTACTTC. Translation gives CASTQNRDSAETQYF.

The chain employs TRBV28 and TRBJ1-1; a possible D gene is TRBD1 (6 bases). The ends were cut back, 2 bases at V and 3 bases at J, with 10 bases in the middle. Germline assignment: CDR1 MDHEN and CDR2 SYDVKM. The CDR3 totals 14 residues. DNA for the CDR3: TGTGCCAGCAGTTTAGCCGGGGGCCACACTGAAGCTTTCTTT. This gives the protein CASSLAGGHTEAFF. The variable domain in full, with the rest retrieved from reference TRBV28 and TRBJ1-1, is DVKVTQSSRYLVKRTGEKVFLECVQDMDHENMFWYRQDPGLGLRLIYFSYDVKMKEKGDIPEGYSVSREKKERFSLILESASTNQTSMYLCASSLAGGHTEAFFGQGTRLTVV.

This chain links TRBV18 with TRBJ2-5; D gene ambiguous. This CDR3 is 13 amino acids long. Between the trimmed V and J ends, which lost 2 bases and 0 bases, there was a span of 4 bases. Germline V lookup: CDR1 KGHSH, CDR2 LQKENI. The CDR3 nucleotides are TGTGCCAGCTCACCAGGGGACCAAGAGACCCAGTACTTC. It codes for CASSPGDQETQYF.

The chain uses TRBV7-2 and TRBJ1-5; no reliable D call. This CDR3 is 15 amino acids long. Trimming left V 2 bases short and J 3 bases short, with 11 bases between. Germline assignment: CDR1 SGHTA and CDR2 FQGNSA. The CDR3 sequence: CASSLNPGINQPQHF. The CDR3, as DNA: TGTGCCAGCAGCTTAAATCCCGGGATCAATCAGCCCCAGCATTTT.

The rearrangement joins TRBV9 to TRBJ2-7; tentatively, D is TRBD1 or TRBD2 (5 bases each). Trimming removed 0 bases from V and 2 bases from J, with 9 bases in between. Germline V lookup: CDR1 SGDLS, CDR2 YYNGEE. The CDR3 runs to 14 residues. The CDR3, as DNA: TGTGCCAGCAGCGTAGGACAGAGGGCCTACGAGCAGTACTTC. This sequence encodes CASSVGQRAYEQYF. Full variable domain (remainder filled in from reference TRBV9 and TRBJ2-7): DSGVTQTPKHLITATGQRVTLRCSPRSGDLSVYWYQQSLDQGLQFLIQYYNGEERAKGNILERFSAQQFPDLHSELNLSSLELGDSALYFCASSVGQRAYEQYFGPGTRLTVT.

Regarding this clone: Since the CDR3 does not end with the conserved phenylalanine or tryptophan, this likely comes from a read error. The DNA is omitted, as the CDR3 cannot be located on it reliably, and the CDR3 follows TCRdb's listing. The chain's CDR3 is CASSLSRSV. The V call is TRBV11-2, the J call TRBJ1-2. CDR1 SGHAT and CDR2 FQNNGV come from the germline V gene. The CDR3 adds up to 9 amino acids, both ends counted.

By sample share, this clone is medium-sized. CDR3 protein: CASSTNRLNTEAFF. DNA for the CDR3: TGTGCCAGCAGTACGAACAGGCTGAACACTGAAGCTTTCTTT. The chain combines TRBV27 with TRBJ1-1; maybe TRBD1 (5 bases). The CDR3 sequence is 14 residues long. The germline CDR1 and CDR2 sequences are MNHEY and SMNVEV (reference sequence). Trimming shortened V by 5 bases and J by 0 bases, and 10 bases separated the two germline ends.